This T cell receptor beta chain was obtained from a study of blood T cell repertoires in COVID-19. V lost 7 bases, J lost 0 bases, and 4 bases stayed unmatched. Germline CDR1 is SNHLY and CDR2 is FYNNEI. This CDR3 has 14 amino acids. Profiled with immunoSEQ multiplex PCR; TCRdb holds only in-frame clones, not every one. The table shows under 300,000 clones, with 85% to 90% occurring only once. This clone is a singleton in its sample. The sequenced sample consisted of peripheral blood. The chain is built from TRBV2 and TRBJ2-3, with 7 bases lining up with TRBD2. This receptor was obtained from a woman in her seventies with active or convalescent COVID-19. Here the CDR3 reads CASTAGFSTDTQYF. Written as DNA, the CDR3 is TGTGCCAGCACAGCGGGGTTCAGCACAGATACGCAGTATTTT.